The 10 T cell receptor beta chains presented below share a single source sample, sequenced in a study of T cells in Graves' hyperthyroidism and ophthalmopathy (dated by TCRdb to about 2019). The library was produced with multiplex PCR. The instrument was an Illumina HiSeq 2000. Amplification of TCR beta CDR3 regions was carried out from RNA transcripts. A first-round RT-PCR of the TCR CDR3 used the HTBI primer set with the Qiagen OneStep RT-PCR kit. TCRdb passed the public sequencing reads through fastp at Q25 and MiXCR, retaining productive beta sequences. For every CDR3 protein sequence, its rows merge into one entry that carries the most common genes and DNA. This sample comprises around 500,000 distinct CDR3 sequences, 22% of them detected only once. The ten largest clones add up to about 49% of the sample. Sequenced material: blood. The receptor source for this set is a woman aged 70-85 years with Graves' ophthalmopathy.

As to this clonotype: With a much larger clone just one base away, this may be a read error. This rearrangement joins TRBV5-1 to TRBJ1-1, with a possible D match to TRBD1 (5 bases). The CDR3 is 15 amino acids. Germline CDR1 is SGHRS and CDR2 is YFSETQ. Trimming took 6 bases from V and 0 from J, leaving 15 bases between them. CDR3 amino acids: CASNPGTPMNTEAFF. CDR3 DNA: TGCGCCAGCAACCCGGGGACCCCTATGAACACTGAAGCTTTCTTT.

The V and J genes are TRBV30 and TRBJ1-6; 7 nucleotides align to TRBD1. The CDR3 sequence is 14 residues long. Germline loops: CDR1 GTSNPN, CDR2 SVGIG (reference sequence). Trimming cost V 4 bases and J 10 bases; bases outside gene matches: 10. CDR3 coding DNA: TGTGCCTGGAACAGGGGACCGGGGAGCTCACCCCTCCACTTT. This encodes CAWNRGPGSSPLHF.

This clonotype was recorded at least ten times. The chain is built from TRBV7-3 and TRBJ2-1; 12 positions match TRBD2. CDR1 and CDR2 (germline): SGHTA, FQGTGA. The ends lost 5 bases at V and 3 bases at J; junction bases unmatched: 5. This CDR3 spans 16 amino acids. The CDR3 bases are TGTGCCAGCAGCGCCAGGGGACTAGCGGGCTACAATGAGCAGTTCTTC. It yields the protein CASSARGLAGYNEQFF.

This clonotype occurred a few times. The chain is built from TRBV2 and TRBJ2-1, with 14 bases that match TRBD2. Germline loops: CDR1 SNHLY, CDR2 FYNNEI. Trimming at V came to 7 bases and at J to 9 bases, leaving 8 bases not matched to a gene. The CDR3 is 15 residues long. The CDR3 DNA is TGTGCCAGCAAAGGGACTAGCGGGAGAACGGGTGAGCAGTTCTTC. Residues: CASKGTSGRTGEQFF.

The CDR3 reads CASSPLWGGGKETQYF. In DNA form, the CDR3 reads TGTGCCAGCAGTCCGCTTTGGGGGGGGGGCAAAGAGACCCAGTACTTC. The V gene is TRBV6-1, the J gene TRBJ2-5; TRBD2 is a possible D gene (7 bases). The CDR3 has 16 amino acids. V lost 5 bases to trimming and J lost 3 bases, with 19 bases between them. Germline values: CDR1 MNHNS, CDR2 SASEGT.

The CDR3 sequence: CSARPGTSGIGDTQYF. In DNA form, the CDR3 reads TGCAGTGCGAGACCCGGGACTAGCGGGATAGGGGATACGCAGTATTTT. J is TRBJ2-3 and V is TRBV20-1; 13 bases fit TRBD2. V lost 6 bases and J lost 6; bases outside the gene matches: 12. Germline V gene lookup returns CDR1 DFQATT and CDR2 SNEGSKA (reference sequence). This CDR3 contains 16 residues.

The table lists this clonotype with many counts. The chain links TRBV28 to TRBJ2-3, with a possible D match to TRBD1 (5 bases). This CDR3 has 15 amino acids. Germline loops: CDR1 MDHEN, CDR2 SYDVKM. The germline V and J ends were trimmed by 5 bases and 5 bases, with 17 bases remaining between them. CDR3 nucleotide sequence: TGTGCCAGCAGTCTCTTAGGGGTTGTAAAAGATACGCAGTATTTT. Its translation is CASSLLGVVKDTQYF.

This clonotype was detected ten times or more. The V gene is TRBV7-9, the J gene TRBJ2-5; 9 bases are shared with TRBD2. The CDR3 extends over 15 amino acids. Germline values: CDR1 SEHNR, CDR2 FQNEAQ (reference sequence). Trimming took 2 bases from V and 1 from J; bases not matched to a gene: 2. The CDR3 DNA sequence: TGTGCCAGCAGCTTACCTAGCGGGACCCAAGAGACCCAGTACTTC. Residues: CASSLPSGTQETQYF.

The chain joins TRBV3-1 to TRBJ2-1; D may be TRBD2 (5 bases). Trimming stripped 4 bases from V and 5 bases from J, with 12 bases between. The CDR3 is made up of 14 amino acids. Germline assignment: CDR1 LGHDT and CDR2 YNNKEL (reference sequence). The CDR3 sequence is CASSPQLAHNEQFF. The CDR3 coding sequence is TGTGCCAGCAGCCCCCAGCTAGCACACAATGAGCAGTTCTTC.

The chain carries TRBV11-2 and TRBJ2-1; tentative D call: TRBD2 (5 bases). V was cut by 1 base and J by 4 bases, with 14 bases left in between. CDR1 is SGHAT, CDR2 FQNNGV, per germline. The CDR3 contains 16 residues. For the CDR3, the DNA is TGTGCCAGCAGCTTAGTGTCCGGGGTGGGATACAATGAGCAGTTCTTC. This codes for CASSLVSGVGYNEQFF.